This T cell receptor beta chain stems from a study of control samples from healthy donors and cancer patients. Generated by immunoSEQ multiplex PCR, the TCRdb table keeps only in-frame clones and is missing some. The sample lists roughly 180,000 clones; 91% were seen once. CDR1 and CDR2 from the germline V gene are SGHDN and FVKESK. The CDR3 runs to 17 residues. V lost 2 bases, J lost 7 bases, and 18 bases lay in between. The sample taken for sequencing was blood. This chain links TRBV14 with TRBJ1-6; a weak D match, TRBD1 (6 bases). The receptor's source is a woman in her 40s in good health. CDR3 residues: CASSQTGGAASNSPLHF. The CDR3 DNA reads TGTGCCAGCAGCCAAACGGGGGGGGCCGCCTCCAATTCACCCCTCCACTTT.